This is a list of T cell receptor beta chains from one sample in a study of beta chain features in type 1 diabetes. Sequenced by immunoSEQ multiplex PCR; TCRdb stores in-frame clones only, minus some. The sample shows 250,000 or so clones, roughly 20% of them seen only once. The specimen was naive CD4+ T cells from blood. Receptors originate from a woman between 40 and 50 years old with type 1 diabetes. Both conserved end residues are part of each CDR3. A D gene is named only where the DNA matches it firmly. Size values are once, few and many counts, or a class for expanded clones, and some rows have none.

J gene,V gene,D gene,clone size,CDR3 DNA,CDR3 protein
TRBJ1-1,TRBV5-1,-,-,TGCGCCAGCAGCTTGGGAGCGGACACTGAAGCTTTCTTT,CASSLGADTEAFF
TRBJ1-2,TRBV18,TRBD1,few,TGTGCCAGCTCACCACAACCGGGACAGGGTAACTATGGCTACACCTTC,CASSPQPGQGNYGYTF
TRBJ1-2,TRBV4-1,-,-,TGCGCCAGCAGCCAAGTCGTCGTTATCTATGGCTACACCTTC,CASSQVVVIYGYTF
TRBJ1-1,TRBV19,TRBD1,few,TGTGCCGCAAGACAGGGAATGAACACTGAAGCTTTCTTT,CAARQGMNTEAFF
TRBJ2-1,TRBV2,-,few,TGTGCCAGCAGTAGTTACAGGGAGGGCTTCTTC,CASSSYREGFF
TRBJ2-3,TRBV28,TRBD2,-,TGTGCCAGCAGCCTACTAGCGGGGGGGCTAAGGGATACGCAGTATTTT,CASSLLAGGLRDTQYF
TRBJ1-2,TRBV20-1,-,-,TGCAGTGCAACAACTAACTATGGCTACACCTTC,CSATTNYGYTF
TRBJ2-7,TRBV27,TRBD1,few,TGTGCCAGCAGTCTATTGACAGGGTGGAAGTCCGAGCAGTACTTC,CASSLLTGWKSEQYF
TRBJ2-6,TRBV30,-,few,TGTGCCTGGAGTTACTGGACACCGGGGGACGCTGGGGCCAACGTCCTGACTTTC,CAWSYWTPGDAGANVLTF
TRBJ2-3,TRBV10-3,TRBD1,few,TGTGCCATCATGGACAGGGGTAAAGATACGCAGTATTTT,CAIMDRGKDTQYF
TRBJ1-1,TRBV7-9,-,few,TGTGCCAGCAGCTCCGCTGGGGCAGCTGAAGCTTTCTTT,CASSSAGAAEAFF
TRBJ1-5,TRBV2,-,few,TGTGCCAGCAGTGAACAGGGCCCTCAGCCCCAGCATTTT,CASSEQGPQPQHF
TRBJ1-5,TRBV19,TRBD1,-,TGTGCCAGTAGTGATGTACAGGGGGTAGGCGGGCAGCCCCAGCATTTT,CASSDVQGVGGQPQHF
TRBJ1-4,TRBV15,TRBD1,-,TGTGCCACCAGCAGAGATCAGGACAGGGCTGAAAAACTGTTTTTT,CATSRDQDRAEKLFF
TRBJ2-1,TRBV11-1,TRBD2,few,TGTGCCAGCAGCTCTTGGACTAGCGAGGAAGAGCAGTTCTTC,CASSSWTSEEEQFF
TRBJ1-2,TRBV4-3,-,few,TGCGCCAGCAGCCCACAGTTGGCAGGAACGGACTATGGCTACACCTTC,CASSPQLAGTDYGYTF
TRBJ2-5,TRBV9,-,-,TGTGCCAGCAGCTCCGGACAGTCGTACCAAGAGACCCAGTACTTC,CASSSGQSYQETQYF
TRBJ2-6,TRBV4-3,TRBD1,few,TGCGCCAGCAGCCAGGCAGGGGGCGCTGGGGCCAACGTCCTGACTTTC,CASSQAGGAGANVLTF
TRBJ2-5,TRBV30,TRBD1,-,TGTGCCTGGAGGCCCGGGCAGGGGGCCCAAGAGACCCAGTACTTC,CAWRPGQGAQETQYF
TRBJ1-3,TRBV4-3,-,-,TGCGCCAGCAGCCAAGACGGGAACAGAAACACCATATATTTT,CASSQDGNRNTIYF
TRBJ1-1,TRBV29-1,-,-,TGCAGCGTTCAACGGGTTGGGACTGAAGCTTTCTTT,CSVQRVGTEAFF
TRBJ2-3,TRBV5-1,TRBD2,-,TGCGCCAGCACGGGACTAGCGGGAGAGGTCGGCACAGATACGCAGTATTTT,CASTGLAGEVGTDTQYF
TRBJ2-5,TRBV28,TRBD1,few,TGTGCCAGCAGTGTGGGACAGGGACGGCAAGAGACCCAGTACTTC,CASSVGQGRQETQYF
TRBJ1-5,TRBV7-9,TRBD1,-,TGTGCCAGCAGCCTATCCGGGACAGGAATCGGGTATCAGCCCCAGCATTTT,CASSLSGTGIGYQPQHF
TRBJ1-2,TRBV29-1,-,-,TGCAGCGTGATGCAGGGATCGGACTATGGCTACACCTTC,CSVMQGSDYGYTF
TRBJ2-2,TRBV29-1,TRBD1,few,TGCAGCGTTGCGGGACAGATTACCGGGGAGCTGTTTTTT,CSVAGQITGELFF
TRBJ2-3,TRBV10-3,-,-,TGTGCCATCAGTGACCCCAACCGAGGTTTT,CAISDPNRGF
TRBJ2-7,TRBV2,-,-,TGTGCCAGCAGTGAGTTGGTGGCACCCGCGGGCTACGAGCAGTACTTC,CASSELVAPAGYEQYF
TRBJ1-1,TRBV18,-,few,TGTGCCAGCTCAGGGGGGGTTGGCACTGAAGCTTTCTTT,CASSGGVGTEAFF
TRBJ2-1,TRBV5-1,-,-,TGCGCCAGCAGCTCGGGTCCGGGTAACAATGAGCAGTTCTTC,CASSSGPGNNEQFF
TRBJ1-4,TRBV9,TRBD1,-,TGTGCCAGCAGCGTGGGGGACAGGGAAAAACTGTTTTTT,CASSVGDREKLFF
TRBJ1-2,TRBV30,TRBD1,-,TGTGCCTGGAGTTCCGGGGACAGGGGGGACGGCTACACCTTC,CAWSSGDRGDGYTF
TRBJ2-1,TRBV15,TRBD2,-,TGTGCCACCAGCAGAGATACTAGCGGTTCCCGCAACTACAATGAGCAGTTCTTC,CATSRDTSGSRNYNEQFF
TRBJ2-7,TRBV7-9,-,-,TGTGCCAGCAGCCCGCAGGTTTTGTACGAGCAGTACTTC,CASSPQVLYEQYF
TRBJ2-1,TRBV7-3,-,few,TGTGCCAGCAGCCGGGACTCACAAAGACTGTTCTTC,CASSRDSQRLFF